The 14 T cell receptor beta chains below were found in one sample sequenced in a study of cytomegalovirus exposure and HLA in healthy donors. The PCR had 60 Vbeta and 13 Jbeta primers. Sequencing was performed with immunoSEQ multiplex PCR; in TCRdb, only in-frame clones are kept and a portion is missing. The sample has 95,000 to 150,000 clones; roughly 69% are singletons. The sequenced sample was PBMCs. The receptors were gathered from a woman in her thirties or forties in good health and CMV-seropositive.

The chain has TRBV11-2 and TRBJ2-3, with D maybe TRBD1 (5 bases). The germline V and J ends were trimmed by 5 bases and 4 bases, with 13 bases remaining between them. Germline lookup yields CDR1 SGHAT and CDR2 FQNNGV. This CDR3 contains 14 residues. Here the CDR3 DNA reads TGTGCCAGCAGCGACCCATCAGGGCCAGATACGCAGTATTTT. This gives the protein CASSDPSGPDTQYF.

J is TRBJ2-1 and V is TRBV7-9; no clear D gene. CDR1 SEHNR and CDR2 FQNEAQ come from the germline V gene (reference sequence). Trimming removed 3 bases at V and 0 bases at J, with 12 bases between. The CDR3 contains 16 residues. The CDR3 sequence: CASSFLRGSSYNEQFF. The CDR3 region has the DNA TGTGCCAGCAGCTTTTTACGCGGTAGCTCCTACAATGAGCAGTTCTTC.

There are a few counts of this clone. V and J are TRBV5-1 and TRBJ1-1; possibly TRBD1 for D (5 bases). With 5 bases removed from V and 5 bases from J, the gap between germline ends came to 7 bases. Germline values: CDR1 SGHRS, CDR2 YFSETQ. The CDR3 has 11 amino acids. The CDR3 bases are TGCGCCAGCAGGGGGGGAACTGAAGCTTTCTTT. This codes for CASRGGTEAFF.

This clone was counted only a few times. The genes are TRBV5-1 and TRBJ2-2, with D unclear. Germline V gene data show CDR1 as SGHRS and CDR2 as YFSETQ. The CDR3 is made up of 15 amino acids. Trimming took 4 bases from V and 1 from J, leaving 11 bases between them. The CDR3, as DNA: TGCGCCAGCAGCCCGGAGTTAGGGAACACCGGGGAGCTGTTTTTT. Its protein product is CASSPELGNTGELFF.

The chain links TRBV7-3 to TRBJ2-1; D may be TRBD2 (5 bases). CDR3 length equals 15 residues. Looked up from germline, CDR1 is SGHTA and CDR2 is FQGTGA. V gave up 0 bases and J gave up 7 bases, with 13 bases separating them. CDR3 nucleotide sequence: TGTGCCAGCAGCTTAACGAGAGGGCTAGGAAATGAGCAGTTCTTC. Amino acid sequence: CASSLTRGLGNEQFF.

The gene calls are TRBV7-9 and TRBJ2-7; TRBD1 matches 9 bases. With V trimmed by 5 bases and J by 6 bases, 8 bases remained unmatched. This CDR3 has 14 residues. From germline, CDR1 is SEHNR and CDR2 FQNEAQ (reference sequence). DNA for the CDR3: TGTGCCAGCAGCCCGCCCGCGACAGGGGGCGAGCAGTACTTC. The encoded protein is CASSPPATGGEQYF.

V is TRBV21-1 and J is TRBJ2-7; no check of the table's D call, TRBD1, against the DNA was made. TRBV21-1 is reported as a pseudogene. This CDR3 has 15 residues. DNA of the CDR3: TGTGCCAGCAGCCCCCGGACAGGGACCCCCTACGAGCAGTACTTC. Protein sequence: CASSPRTGTPYEQYF.

V usage is TRBV18 and J usage is TRBJ2-5, with 14 bases identical to TRBD2. CDR3 size: 14 residues. Germline trimming cut 3 bases from V and 7 bases from J; bases unmatched to any gene: 1. CDR1 and CDR2 (germline): KGHSH, LQKENI. The CDR3 coding sequence is TGTGCCAGCTCACCCGGACTAGCGGGGGGGACCCAGTACTTC. Its protein is CASSPGLAGGTQYF.

The rearrangement joins TRBV7-2 to TRBJ1-2; 8 bases map to TRBD1. J was trimmed by 2 bases and V by 5 bases; bases with no gene match: 7. Germline V gene lookup returns CDR1 SGHTA and CDR2 FQGNSA. CDR3 size: 15 residues. The CDR3 spells CASSKVTGENYGYTF. DNA for the CDR3: TGTGCCAGCAGCAAGGTGACAGGGGAGAACTATGGCTACACCTTC.

This clone was seen only once. The CDR3 loop is CASSGGVGSEQYF. Here the CDR3 DNA reads TGTGCCAGCAGTGGAGGGGTCGGGAGTGAGCAGTACTTC. The rearrangement uses TRBV2 and TRBJ2-7, with D possibly being TRBD2 (6 bases). This CDR3 has 13 residues. The V end was cut by 4 bases, the J end by 7 bases, with 14 bases between. Per germline, CDR1 SNHLY and CDR2 FYNNEI.

In regard to this clone: One end of the junction does not line up with germline, which may come from a read error. V is TRBV7-7 and J is TRBJ2-1; D perhaps matches TRBD2 (7 bases). Germline loops: CDR1 SSHAT, CDR2 FNYEAQ (reference sequence). The CDR3 runs 17 residues. This CDR3 is CASSAGGLAETHNEQFF. The CDR3 nucleotides read TGTGCTAGCAGCGCTGGGGGGCTAGCGGAGACACACAATGAGCAGTTCTTC.

This chain joins TRBV2 and TRBJ2-6, with 10 bases identical to TRBD1. Germline CDR1 is SNHLY and CDR2 is FYNNEI. This CDR3 region has 20 residues. The trim removed 5 bases at V and 0 bases at J, leaving 13 bases unmatched. DNA of the CDR3: TGTGCCAGCAGTTTCCGGGACAGGGGTGAAATTAACTCTGGGGCCAACGTCCTGACTTTC. Its translation is CASSFRDRGEINSGANVLTF.

The rearrangement uses TRBV27 and TRBJ2-5, with TRBD2 as a possible D gene (5 bases). The CDR3 extends over 15 amino acids. In germline, CDR1 is MNHEY, CDR2 SMNVEV (reference sequence). Between the trimmed V and J ends, which lost 8 bases and 3 bases, there was a span of 19 bases. CDR3 residues: CASSGRQRYEETQYF. The CDR3 DNA follows: TGTGCCAGCTCGGGTAGGCAGCGGTACGAAGAGACCCAGTACTTC.

The chain combines TRBV18 with TRBJ1-4; TRBD1 matches 8 bases. The CDR3 contains 15 residues. The germline V gene encodes CDR1 KGHSH and CDR2 LQKENI. The V and J ends lost 3 bases and 8 bases, in that order; junction bases with no gene match: 8. CDR3 DNA: TGTGCCAGCTCACCGGACAGGGAGGATAACGAAAAACTGTTTTTT. It codes for CASSPDREDNEKLFF.